The 14 T cell receptor beta chains below come from one sample, sequenced in a study of T cell changes during pregnancy in multiple sclerosis. Repertoires were generated with immunoSEQ multiplex PCR, while TCRdb's copy carries only in-frame clones and drops some. The table includes about 100,000 clones, around 93% detected once. This sample comprised peripheral blood, obtained after pregnancy. Receptors originate from a female donor with multiple sclerosis, enrolled in a pregnancy study.

Here the CDR3 reads CASSRLVRETQYF. CDR3 in DNA: TGTGCCAGCAGCAGACTAGTAAGAGAGACCCAGTACTTC. V gene TRBV7-7 combines with J gene TRBJ2-5; a weak D match, TRBD2 (6 bases). The CDR3 sequence is 13 residues long. CDR1 and CDR2 from the germline V gene are SSHAT and FNYEAQ (reference sequence). V lost 5 bases and J 4 bases, leaving 11 bases between the germline ends.

The rearrangement uses TRBV29-1 and TRBJ1-2, with 7 bases aligning to TRBD1. Looked up from germline, CDR1 is SQVTM and CDR2 is ANQGSEA. With V trimmed by 7 bases and J by 6 bases, 5 bases remained unmatched. This CDR3 spans 11 amino acids. In nucleotides, the CDR3 is TGCAGCGGAACAGGGGTAGATGGCTACACCTTC. Amino acid sequence: CSGTGVDGYTF.

CDR3 region: CASTAAPGKDEQYF. CDR3 DNA sequence: TGTGCCAGTACCGCCGCTCCAGGGAAGGACGAGCAGTACTTC. The J gene is TRBJ2-7, the V gene TRBV19; TRBD1 might be the D (5 bases). This CDR3 is 14 amino acids long. Trimming took off 7 bases at V and 5 bases at J, with 18 bases between the two ends. The germline V gene encodes CDR1 LNHDA and CDR2 SQIVND (reference sequence).

The chain uses TRBV5-1 and TRBJ2-3; a possible D gene is TRBD1 (6 bases). V was pared by 0 bases and J by 6 bases, with 11 bases between. The CDR3 extends over 14 amino acids. Germline CDR1 reads SGHRS; CDR2 reads YFSETQ. This CDR3 reads CASSLVTGRDTQYF. CDR3 nucleotides: TGCGCCAGCAGCTTGGTTACAGGGCGGGATACGCAGTATTTT.

The chain carries TRBV15 and TRBJ2-5; 9 positions agree with TRBD2. Germline lookup yields CDR1 LNHNV and CDR2 YYDKDF (reference sequence). The V gene end was trimmed by 5 bases and the J gene end by 1 base; junction bases not matched to a gene: 5. CDR3 length equals 15 residues. The CDR3 reads CATSPRLAVQETQYF. DNA for the CDR3: TGTGCCACCAGCCCTCGACTAGCGGTCCAAGAGACCCAGTACTTC.

The chain uses TRBV5-1 and TRBJ2-1, with D possibly TRBD2 on 6 matching bases. The CDR3 is made up of 18 amino acids. V gave up 0 bases and J gave up 1 base, with 17 bases separating them. The germline V gene encodes CDR1 SGHRS and CDR2 YFSETQ. The CDR3 DNA reads TGCGCCAGCAGCTTGGTTGGCGGGACCCTAAGATCCTACAATGAGCAGTTCTTC. This gives the protein CASSLVGGTLRSYNEQFF.

V and J are TRBV10-3 and TRBJ2-1; D ambiguous. Germline values: CDR1 ENHRY, CDR2 SYGVKD. V was shortened by 4 bases and J by 10 bases, with 11 bases between the two germline ends. The CDR3 sequence is 12 residues long. The CDR3 loop reads CAISALRVEQFF. In DNA, the CDR3 is TGTGCCATCAGTGCCCTACGGGTGGAGCAGTTCTTC.

The chain links TRBV5-6 to TRBJ2-7; no definite D call. Germline CDR1 and CDR2: SGHDT and YYEEEE. The CDR3 is made up of 13 amino acids. V was trimmed by 3 bases and J by 0 bases, leaving 7 bases between them. In DNA, the CDR3 is TGTGCCAGCAGCTCGTGGGCCTCCTACGAGCAGTACTTC. As protein: CASSSWASYEQYF.

This clone came up once. The J gene is TRBJ1-5, the V gene TRBV13; D gene unclear. Germline CDR1 reads PRHDT; CDR2 reads FYEKMQ (reference sequence). The CDR3 has 15 amino acids. The germline V and J ends were trimmed by 5 bases and 3 bases, with 14 bases remaining between them. CDR3 protein: CASSLAGMNNQPQHF. The CDR3 DNA reads TGTGCCAGCAGCCTCGCGGGGATGAACAATCAGCCCCAGCATTTT.

V usage is TRBV4-1 and J usage is TRBJ2-1; D remains unclear. The V gene's germline CDR1 is MGHRA and CDR2 YSYEKL. Trimming shortened V by 5 bases and J by 0 bases, and 11 bases separated the two germline ends. The CDR3 is 15 amino acids. The CDR3 protein is CASSALDFSYNEQFF. As DNA, the CDR3 is TGCGCCAGCAGCGCCCTCGACTTCTCCTACAATGAGCAGTTCTTC.

The V and J genes are TRBV7-2 and TRBJ2-7; D possibly corresponds to TRBD1 (5 bases). The germline gives CDR1 SGHTA, CDR2 FQGNSA. This CDR3 comprises 14 residues. Trimming pared 1 base from V and 1 base from J, leaving 8 bases between. Written as DNA, the CDR3 is TGTGCCAGCAGCTTAGGGGGCGCATCCTACGAGCAGTACTTC. Encoded protein: CASSLGGASYEQYF. The variable domain in full, completed from reference TRBV7-2 and TRBJ2-7, reads GAGVSQSPSNKVTEKGKDVELRCDPISGHTALYWYRQSLGQGLEFLIYFQGNSAPDKSGLPSDRFSAERTGGSVSTLTIQRTQQEDSAVYLCASSLGGASYEQYFGPGTRLTVT.

Turning to this clone: Other DNA sequences within the sample encode an identical CDR3. V and J are TRBV27 and TRBJ2-3, with 8 bases fitting TRBD1. CDR1 is MNHEY and CDR2 is SMNVEV in the germline V gene (reference sequence). The junction had 3 bases not matched to a gene; V was cut back by 3 bases and J by 1 base. This CDR3 region has 15 residues. The CDR3 is CASSFGQGGTDTQYF. For the CDR3, the DNA is TGTGCCAGCAGTTTCGGACAGGGAGGCACAGATACGCAGTATTTT.

The CDR3 loop reads CASARGSAYQETQYF. CDR3 bases: TGCGCCAGCGCCCGGGGTAGCGCGTACCAAGAGACCCAGTACTTC. The chain couples TRBV5-1 to TRBJ2-5; the D gene is possibly TRBD2 (5 bases). CDR1 and CDR2 (germline): SGHRS, YFSETQ. The CDR3 runs to 15 residues. Trimming removed 7 bases from V and 0 bases from J, with 16 bases in between.

This chain uses TRBV7-6 with TRBJ2-2, with 7 nucleotides matching TRBD2. The CDR3 is 17 residues long. J was trimmed by 4 bases and V by 5 bases; bases with no gene match: 13. Germline V gives CDR1 SGHVS, CDR2 FNYEAQ. CDR3 coding DNA: TGTGCCAGCAGCCAACGTGCTACTAGCGTACTCACCGGGGAGCTGTTTTTT. This sequence encodes CASSQRATSVLTGELFF.